This T cell receptor (beta chain) originates from a study of OX40 agonist ivuxolimab in advanced cancers. Study-level findings and limits: Doses of 0.1 to 3.0 mg/kg were accompanied by clonal expansion of CD4+ and CD8+ blood T cells by week 6.

With regard to this clone: Its specificity is not known.

TCRdb keeps only in-frame clones here, not all; method: immunoSEQ multiplex PCR. The sample holds tens of thousands of clones, around nine tenths seen once. The sequencing used CD4+ or CD8+ T cells sorted from blood, collected in a trial of the OX40 agonist ivuxolimab. The TCR comes from an adult with an advanced solid tumor such as melanoma, head and neck, liver or kidney cancer.

CDR3 sequence reads: CASSLGDSANEKLFF. The CDR3 DNA reads TGTGCCAGCAGCTTAGGGGACAGTGCCAATGAAAAACTGTTTTTT. The genes are TRBV7-9 and TRBJ1-4; 7 bases are shared with TRBD1. CDR1 SEHNR and CDR2 FQNEAQ come from the germline V gene (reference sequence). V lost 1 base to trimming and J lost 5 bases; unmatched junction nucleotides: 4. The CDR3 is 15 residues long. Full variable domain (missing parts from reference TRBV7-9 and TRBJ1-4): DTGVSQNPRHKITKRGQNVTFRCDPISEHNRLYWYRQTLGQGPEFLTYFQNEAQLEKSRLLSDRFSAERPKGSFSTLEIQRTEQGDSAMYLCASSLGDSANEKLFFGSGTQLSVL.